These T cell receptor beta chains were read from a single sample in a study of OX40 agonist ivuxolimab in advanced cancers. Assay: immunoSEQ multiplex PCR; the TCRdb copy retains only in-frame clones and omits some. The table has approximately 6,200 clones, around 80% seen once; the top ten hold around 23%. Here the sequenced sample was CD4+ or CD8+ T cells sorted from blood, taken in a trial of the OX40 agonist ivuxolimab. These TCRs come from an adult with an advanced solid tumor such as melanoma, head and neck, liver or kidney cancer. Each CDR3 is given with its conserved first and last residue. A D gene is named only where the DNA matches it firmly. A row's size may be missing; if present it is once, few, many or a size class.

clone size	V gene	D gene	J gene	CDR3 protein	CDR3 DNA
few	TRBV5-1	TRBD2	TRBJ2-5	CASSSTTGGQETQYF	TGCGCCAGCAGCTCGACCACGGGGGGGCAAGAGACCCAGTACTTC
.	TRBV7-9	.	TRBJ2-3	CASSYKRDTQYF	TGTGCCAGCAGTTATAAGAGGGATACGCAGTATTTT
.	TRBV9	TRBD1	TRBJ2-1	CASSGGGRGLNEQFF	TGTGCCAGCAGCGGTGGAGGTAGGGGGCTCAATGAGCAGTTCTTC
.	TRBV7-2	.	TRBJ1-1	CASRQMGGQGTEAFF	TGTGCCAGCAGGCAGATGGGAGGCCAAGGGACTGAAGCTTTCTTT
.	TRBV5-1	.	TRBJ2-5	CASRSAQGEGLTQYF	TGCGCCAGCAGATCGGCACAGGGCGAGGGATTGACCCAGTACTTC
once	TRBV9	.	TRBJ2-7	CASSVEGRHYEQYF	TGTGCCAGCAGCGTAGAGGGACGTCACTACGAGCAGTACTTC
.	TRBV10-3	TRBD1	TRBJ2-7	CAIRDRGKSYEQYF	TGTGCCATCAGGGACAGGGGTAAATCCTACGAGCAGTACTTC
.	TRBV9	.	TRBJ1-2	CASSYRSSGGYTF	TGTGCCAGCAGCTACCGGTCGTCCGGAGGCTACACCTTC
.	TRBV9	.	TRBJ2-1	CASGPVNEQFF	TGTGCCAGCGGGCCCGTCAATGAGCAGTTCTTC
.	TRBV4-1	.	TRBJ2-4	CASSPAVAKNIQYF	TGCGCCAGCAGCCCAGCGGTAGCCAAAAACATTCAGTACTTC
medium-sized	TRBV4-1	.	TRBJ2-7	CASSHGTSGEQYF	TGCGCCAGCAGCCACGGCACAAGTGGGGAGCAGTACTTC
.	TRBV5-6	TRBD2	TRBJ2-7	CASSFGGGYYEQYF	TGTGCCAGCAGCTTTGGCGGGGGGTACTACGAGCAGTACTTC
.	TRBV9	.	TRBJ1-2	CASSADSPGYTF	TGTGCCAGCAGCGCCGACAGCCCTGGCTACACCTTC
.	TRBV30	.	TRBJ1-5	CAWSVGAGGGQPQHF	TGTGCCTGGAGTGTAGGGGCGGGGGGCGGTCAGCCCCAGCATTTT
.	TRBV9	.	TRBJ2-7	CASSAWEGPYEQYF	TGTGCCAGCAGCGCGTGGGAAGGACCCTACGAGCAGTACTTC
.	TRBV9	.	TRBJ1-4	CASSASGATNEKLFF	TGTGCCAGCAGCGCCTCTGGTGCAACTAATGAAAAACTGTTTTTT
.	TRBV4-1	TRBD1	TRBJ1-1	CASSPLFTGLGGLTEAFF	TGCGCCAGCAGCCCCCTCTTCACGGGCCTAGGGGGCCTCACTGAAGCTTTCTTT
.	TRBV7-8	TRBD1	TRBJ1-4	CASSPRSTGINEKLFF	TGTGCCAGCAGCCCCCGATCGACAGGGATTAATGAAAAACTGTTTTTT
.	TRBV6-5	TRBD2	TRBJ2-7	CASRTSGEQYF	TGTGCCAGCAGGACTAGCGGCGAGCAGTACTTC
.	TRBV9	TRBD2	TRBJ2-5	CASSVGGQETQYF	TGTGCCAGCAGCGTCGGGGGGCAAGAGACCCAGTACTTC
.	TRBV7-6	.	TRBJ2-3	CASSTNIGAMDTQYF	TGTGCCAGCAGCACGAACATAGGGGCTATGGATACGCAGTATTTT
.	TRBV11-2	TRBD1	TRBJ1-1	CASSLWDRGPNTEAFF	TGTGCCAGCAGCCTTTGGGACAGGGGGCCGAACACTGAAGCTTTCTTT
.	TRBV6-1	TRBD1	TRBJ1-2	CASRLLGTGDNGYTF	TGTGCCAGCAGGCTCCTCGGGACAGGGGATAATGGCTACACCTTC
few	TRBV2	.	TRBJ2-7	CASTPTGNKDEQYF	TGTGCCAGCACCCCGACAGGAAACAAGGACGAGCAGTACTTC
.	TRBV9	.	TRBJ1-5	CASSEGSGNQPQHF	TGTGCCAGCAGCGAGGGGAGCGGCAATCAGCCCCAGCATTTT
few	TRBV5-4	.	TRBJ2-7	CASGGRSDEQYF	TGTGCCAGCGGGGGTCGATCAGACGAGCAGTACTTC
once	TRBV6-9	.	TRBJ1-2	CASSTGTLNGYTF	TGTGCCAGCAGTACCGGGACACTTAATGGCTACACCTTC
medium-sized	TRBV7-2	.	TRBJ1-2	CASSYRAYYGYTF	TGTGCCAGCAGCTACAGGGCCTACTATGGCTACACCTTC
.	TRBV10-3	TRBD1	TRBJ1-2	CAISERDSYGYTF	TGTGCCATCAGTGAGAGGGACAGCTATGGCTACACCTTC
.	TRBV12-5	.	TRBJ1-1	CASAGGNTEAFF	TGTGCTAGTGCCGGCGGGAACACTGAAGCTTTCTTT
.	TRBV5-1	.	TRBJ2-7	CASSSVVGGLEQYF	TGCGCCAGCAGCTCGGTGGTTGGGGGGCTCGAGCAGTACTTC
.	TRBV6-4	TRBD2	TRBJ2-1	CASSDGAGGPGTNEQFF	TGTGCCAGCAGTGACGGAGCGGGGGGGCCGGGGACGAATGAGCAGTTCTTC
.	TRBV4-2	TRBD1	TRBJ2-7	CASSLGQGLEQYF	TGTGCCAGCAGCCTGGGACAGGGACTCGAGCAGTACTTC
.	TRBV7-2	.	TRBJ2-3	CASSIVTSDTQYF	TGTGCCAGCAGCATCGTTACCTCGGATACGCAGTATTTT
.	TRBV23-1	TRBD1	TRBJ2-5	CASSHQTGDPTETQYF	TGCGCCAGCAGTCACCAGACAGGGGACCCGACGGAGACCCAGTACTTC
.	TRBV7-9	TRBD1	TRBJ2-5	CASSGQGARQETQYF	TGTGCCAGCAGCGGGCAGGGGGCTCGCCAAGAGACCCAGTACTTC
few	TRBV4-3	TRBD1	TRBJ1-6	CASSQDRGTGNSPLHF	TGCGCCAGCAGCCAAGATAGGGGGACAGGGAATTCACCCCTCCACTTT
.	TRBV7-3	.	TRBJ2-1	CASSSGEGENNEQFF	TGTGCCAGCAGCTCCGGGGAAGGGGAAAACAATGAGCAGTTCTTC